This T cell receptor (beta chain) was profiled in a study of Ad26.COV2.S vaccination and SARS-CoV-2 variants. Study summary: Each vaccinee took Ad26.COV2.S intramuscularly, once or twice 56 days apart.

In regard to this clone: Its specificity is unknown.

Treatment in this sample: roughly 19 received Ad26.COV2.S at low or high dose, single or two shots; roughly 5 received placebo; per-sample allocation not given. Each sample was drawn 63 days after the first injection (of vaccine or placebo). Donation was by an adult aged 18-55 years who was in Boston. The protocol was immunoSEQ multiplex PCR, while the TCRdb copy is restricted to in-frame clones and leaves out a portion. The sample includes some 330,000 clones, almost 90% of them seen just once. The CDR3 runs to 15 residues. Germline assignment: CDR1 LNHNV and CDR2 YYDKDF (reference sequence). V shed 11 bases, J shed 1 base, and the junction held 10 bases outside the gene matches. Findings of the study overall: There was a possibility that the TCR breadth and depth analyses underestimated total T cell responses. Comparability of non-spike TCR breadth was observed across vaccine and placebo recipients.

The clonotype comes from a person between 18 and 60 years old who received the Ad26.COV2.S COVID-19 vaccine or a placebo. The chain couples TRBV15 to TRBJ1-1; TRBD1 matches 10 bases. Here the sequenced sample was peripheral blood, taken in a trial of Ad26.COV2.S vaccine versus placebo. CDR3 loop: CAGAGTGDGNTEAFF. CDR3 coding DNA: TGTGCCGGAGCCGGGACAGGGGATGGGAACACTGAAGCTTTCTTT.